The rows below give T cell receptor beta chains drawn from one sample of a study of OX40 agonist ivuxolimab in advanced cancers. Here immunoSEQ multiplex PCR was the method, and the copy in TCRdb shows in-frame clones only, minus some. The profile shows tens of thousands of clones, roughly 82% of them singletons. Sequenced here: CD4+ or CD8+ T cells sorted from blood, sampled in a trial of the OX40 agonist ivuxolimab. The receptors come from an adult with an advanced solid tumor such as melanoma, head and neck, liver or kidney cancer. Both conserved end residues are part of each CDR3. Fields, in order: V gene, clone size, J gene, D gene, CDR3 DNA, CDR3 protein. D genes are given only for firm matches. Not all rows give a size; the values are once, few, many and, for expanded clones, a class.

>TRBV29-1|few|TRBJ1-2|NA
TGCAGCGTCGGAGGGGCGGAGGGCTACACCTTC
CSVGGAEGYTF
>TRBV9|NA|TRBJ2-3|TRBD2
TGTGCCAGCAGGGGCGGTAGCGGGGGATCAGATACGCAGTATTTT
CASRGGSGGSDTQYF
>TRBV11-2|NA|TRBJ1-1|NA
TGTGCCAGCAGCCCCCGTACTGAAGCTTTCTTT
CASSPRTEAFF
>TRBV4-3|NA|TRBJ2-3|TRBD2
TGCGCCAGCAGCCAAGATAGGGAAACGGGGGGGGATACGCAGTATTTT
CASSQDRETGGDTQYF
>TRBV6-5|NA|TRBJ1-6|NA
TGTGCCAGCAGTTACTATGCGTCCAACCATTCACCCCTCCACTTT
CASSYYASNHSPLHF
>TRBV7-9|few|TRBJ1-2|NA
TGTGCCAGCAGCCCCTTCAACGCTGATGGCTACACCTTC
CASSPFNADGYTF
>TRBV4-3|NA|TRBJ2-3|TRBD2
TGCGCCAGCAGCCAAGGGGTTTTGAGCGGGGGAGACACAGATACGCAGTATTTT
CASSQGVLSGGDTDTQYF
>TRBV18|NA|TRBJ1-1|NA
TGTGCCAGCTCACCATCATTAGCCGGGTGGCGGTTCGGGGGAGCTTTCTTT
CASSPSLAGWRFGGAFF
>TRBV7-8|NA|TRBJ2-1|NA
TGTGCCAGCAGCTCACCCGGCAGACAGGCCTACAATGAGCAGTTCTTC
CASSSPGRQAYNEQFF
>TRBV19|NA|TRBJ2-2|NA
TGTGCCAGTAGTCCACAAACCCAGGTCGGGGAGCTGTTTTTT
CASSPQTQVGELFF
>TRBV27|NA|TRBJ2-1|NA
TGTGCCAGCAGTTCCATAAGGGCTCAAGAGACCAATGAGCAGTTCTTC
CASSSIRAQETNEQFF
>TRBV5-1|NA|TRBJ2-1|NA
TGCGCCAGCAGGTTGGGGGGCAGTTACAATGAGCAGTTCTTC
CASRLGGSYNEQFF
>TRBV5-1|NA|TRBJ2-7|NA
TGCGCCAGCAGCTTGGGACCAGCGAGCTCCTACGAGCAGTACTTC
CASSLGPASSYEQYF
>TRBV7-6|NA|TRBJ2-1|NA
TGTGCCAGCAGCTTAGCGCGAGGATACAATGAGCAGTTCTTC
CASSLARGYNEQFF
>TRBV7-2|NA|TRBJ2-5|NA
TGTGCCAGCAGCTCCTCCGGGACCTGGGAGACCCAGTACTTC
CASSSSGTWETQYF
>TRBV5-1|NA|TRBJ1-3|TRBD1
TGCGCCAGCAGCCCCGGGACAGGGCGAAATGGAAACACCATATATTTT
CASSPGTGRNGNTIYF
>TRBV9|NA|TRBJ2-3|TRBD2
TGTGCCAGCAGCCCCCGACTAGCGGGCACAGATACGCAGTATTTT
CASSPRLAGTDTQYF
>TRBV19|NA|TRBJ2-4|NA
TGTGCCAGTGACCCCAAGGGGGGCAAAAACATTCAGTACTTC
CASDPKGGKNIQYF
>TRBV6-1|few|TRBJ1-1|NA
TGTGCCAGCAGTGAAGTTGAGGGCCCGAACACTGAAGCTTTCTTT
CASSEVEGPNTEAFF
>TRBV2|NA|TRBJ1-1|NA
TGTGCCAGCAGCGCAGGGGAATCCACTGAAGCTTTCTTT
CASSAGESTEAFF
>TRBV4-1|NA|TRBJ1-5|TRBD1
TGCGCCAGCGGGGGACAGGGGGCCGGGTATCAGCCCCAGCATTTT
CASGGQGAGYQPQHF
>TRBV7-9|NA|TRBJ2-3|NA
TGTGCCAGCAGCTTAGGGTTTCAGACAGATACGCAGTATTTT
CASSLGFQTDTQYF
>TRBV7-3|NA|TRBJ2-1|TRBD2
TGTGCCAGCAGCTTAGGCGGGGGGGCTCAGTATGAGCAGTTCTTC
CASSLGGGAQYEQFF
>TRBV4-3|NA|TRBJ2-7|TRBD2
TGCGCCAGCAGCCAGGTTAGCGGGTGGTTTTCCGAGCAGTACTTC
CASSQVSGWFSEQYF
>TRBV5-1|NA|TRBJ2-3|TRBD2
TGCGCCAGCAGCTTGCAGAGCGGGGGTCGTACTAGCACAGATACGCAGTATTTT
CASSLQSGGRTSTDTQYF
>TRBV9|NA|TRBJ2-1|NA
TGTGCCAGCAGCGAGAAACTAGGACTGCTCACCTACAATGAGCAGTTCTTC
CASSEKLGLLTYNEQFF
>TRBV14|few|TRBJ1-1|NA
TGTGCCAGCAGCCGACACCCCGGGTTTGAAGCTTTCTTT
CASSRHPGFEAFF
>TRBV7-9|NA|TRBJ1-6|NA
TGTGCCAGCAGCTCGGGGGTAGGGGCCAATTCACCCCTCCACTTT
CASSSGVGANSPLHF
>TRBV11-2|NA|TRBJ2-1|TRBD2
TGTGCCAGCAGCTTCGGGACTAGCGGAAGAGGTGAGCAGTTCTTC
CASSFGTSGRGEQFF
>TRBV19|NA|TRBJ2-5|TRBD2
TGTGCCAGTAGTACCTCTCCGGGACTAGCGGGGGGGCAAGAGACCCAGTACTTC
CASSTSPGLAGGQETQYF
>TRBV5-1|NA|TRBJ2-3|TRBD1
TGCGCCAGCAGTCCGGTCCCGGGACAGGGAGTAGGAGATACGCAGTATTTT
CASSPVPGQGVGDTQYF
>TRBV7-2|NA|TRBJ1-1|NA
TGTGCCAGCAGCCCGGCGTGGACTGAAGCTTTCTTT
CASSPAWTEAFF
>TRBV4-3|NA|TRBJ2-2|NA
TGCGCCAGCAGCCAAGAGCAGCACAACGCGAACACCGGGGAGCTGTTTTTT
CASSQEQHNANTGELFF
>TRBV2|NA|TRBJ1-5|NA
TGTGCCAGCAGTGGGAAGGACGGCGACTTTTATAGCAATCAGCCCCAGCATTTT
CASSGKDGDFYSNQPQHF
>TRBV27|medium-sized|TRBJ1-1|NA
TGTGCCAGCAGTTTACACAGGGAGATCACTGAAGCTTTCTTT
CASSLHREITEAFF
>TRBV7-3|few|TRBJ1-1|NA
TGTGCCAGCAGCGCGAACTTAGTGGGCACTGAAGCTTTCTTT
CASSANLVGTEAFF
>TRBV7-9|once|TRBJ2-3|TRBD1
TGTGCCAGCAGCCGTGGACAGGGGTGGACAGATACGCAGTATTTT
CASSRGQGWTDTQYF
>TRBV27|few|TRBJ1-1|TRBD1
TGTGCCAGCAGTCTCCAGACAGGGGGCGCATCTGAAGCTTTCTTT
CASSLQTGGASEAFF
>TRBV19|NA|TRBJ1-1|NA
TGTGCCAGTAGTATTTCGGGGGTGGGTATGAACACTGAAGCTTTCTTT
CASSISGVGMNTEAFF
>TRBV6-1|NA|TRBJ1-6|TRBD1
TGTGCCAGCGGGCGGACAGGCTCACCCCTCCACTTT
CASGRTGSPLHF
>TRBV11-3|NA|TRBJ2-2|NA
TGTGCCAGCAGCAAAGGGACGAGCACCGGGGAGCTGTTTTTT
CASSKGTSTGELFF
>TRBV7-9|NA|TRBJ2-3|TRBD1
TGTGCCAGCAGCGCGACAGGGGCTGATACGCAGTATTTT
CASSATGADTQYF
>TRBV5-6|NA|TRBJ2-1|TRBD2
TGTGCCAGCAGCTTGCAGCGGGGGAACTACAATGAGCAGTTCTTC
CASSLQRGNYNEQFF
>TRBV7-2|NA|TRBJ1-5|NA
TGTGCCAGCAGCTTAGGAGGGTGGGTTAAGCAGCCCCAGCATTTT
CASSLGGWVKQPQHF
>TRBV7-2|NA|TRBJ1-2|NA
TGTGCCAGCAGCGAACAGGGACTCGGCTATGGCTACACCTTC
CASSEQGLGYGYTF
>TRBV5-4|NA|TRBJ1-6|NA
TGTGCCAGCAGCTTCGATCTAGGGAATTCACCCCTCCACTTT
CASSFDLGNSPLHF
>TRBV18|NA|TRBJ1-2|TRBD1
TGTGCCAGTGAACTCAGGGGGGACTATGGCTACACCTTC
CASELRGDYGYTF
>TRBV15|NA|TRBJ1-2|NA
TGTGCCACCAGCAGAGAAAAAGGATGGGGCAGTGGCTACACCTTC
CATSREKGWGSGYTF
>TRBV19|NA|TRBJ2-5|NA
TGTGCCAGTAGTATTAGCAGAAAAGAGACCCAGTACTTC
CASSISRKETQYF
>TRBV5-5|NA|TRBJ1-4|NA
TGTGCCAGCAGCTTGGTTTTGGGGGGAAATGAAAAACTGTTTTTT
CASSLVLGGNEKLFF
>TRBV7-2|NA|TRBJ1-1|NA
TGTGCCAGCAGCCCCCAGTCTATCAGGGGTGAAGCTTTCTTT
CASSPQSIRGEAFF
>TRBV18|NA|TRBJ2-7|NA
TGTGCCAGCTCACGGGAGTACGAGCAGTACTTC
CASSREYEQYF